This T cell receptor (beta chain) was captured in a study of T cells in Graves' hyperthyroidism and ophthalmopathy. This clonotype was counted many times. What it binds is unknown. Study results and limitations: The model identified upcoming ophthalmopathy a median approximately six months ahead of onset.

CDR1 and CDR2 (germline): SGHNT, YENEEA. The V and J ends lost 6 bases and 3 bases, in that order; junction bases with no gene match: 3. There are 13 residues in the CDR3. TCR beta CDR3 regions were amplified from RNA transcripts. The HTBI primer set served for first-round RT-PCR of the TCR CDR3. TCRdb re-called the multiplex PCR reads through MiXCR, storing one row per CDR3 protein. The sample has some 180,000 distinct CDR3 sequences, approximately 16% seen once; the top ten hold around 52%. Source material: blood. The gene calls are TRBV11-3 and TRBJ1-2; 8 nucleotides line up with TRBD1. The TCR comes from a woman between 45 and 65 years old with Graves' hyperthyroidism. The CDR3 DNA sequence: TGTGCCAGCAGAAAGGGACAGGACTATGGCTACACCTTC. Its translation: CASRKGQDYGYTF. The full variable domain, with the rest looked up from reference TRBV11-3 and TRBJ1-2, is EAGVVQSPRYKIIEKKQPVAFWCNPISGHNTLYWYLQNLGQGPELLIRYENEEAVDDSQLPKDRFSAERLKGVDSTLKIQPAELGDSAVYLCASRKGQDYGYTFGSGTRLTVV.